This entry concerns a single T cell receptor beta chain. No antigen is known for it. The source of the sample is a study of T cell responses to AZD1222 COVID-19 vaccine. CDR1 and CDR2 from the germline V gene are SGHAT and FQNNGV. The CDR3 has 13 residues. The V end lost 6 bases, the J end lost 0 bases, and 8 bases lay between the germline ends. Study outcomes and limitations: No repertoire was sampled before or during the peak T cell response, only after it. Mostly white British, mostly female donors; authors suggested clonal diversity may be underestimated. Compared with day 0, the breadth and depth of the Spike-specific TCR repertoire rose significantly after two doses of AZD1222. Dominant at 160-218 and 743-854, vaccine-associated CD4 TCRs also spanned spike.

The protocol was immunoSEQ multiplex PCR, while the TCRdb copy is restricted to in-frame clones and leaves out a portion. The sample records 130,000 to 150,000 clones, around 92% being singletons. Sequencing used peripheral blood, obtained on day 0 of AZD1222 vaccination. V usage is TRBV11-2 and J usage is TRBJ1-1; D is uncertain. The TCR comes from an adult in good health. The CDR3 DNA reads TGTGCCAGCAGATCCGGGGTGAACACTGAAGCTTTCTTT. This translates into CASRSGVNTEAFF.